The text below deals with one TCR beta chain. Its antigen is not identified. This sample is drawn from a study of CD8 T cells in ankylosing spondylitis. Study observations and caveats: A TCR beta motif of fewer than ten highly homologous variants appeared characteristic of ankylosing spondylitis blood. Reportedly, significant enrichment of disease-linked clones occurred in matched ankylosing spondylitis synovial fluid. Certain motif variants had earlier been reported in reactive arthritis synovial fluid and blood. Researchers report that disease-linked clones proved CD8+ and relatively rare in peripheral blood.

The CDR3 is 15 amino acids. V was cut by 7 bases and J by 1 base, with 15 bases left in between. Germline loops: CDR1 MDHEN, CDR2 SYDVKM. Libraries for TCR beta were made by quantitative 5'-RACE with molecular barcodes. TCRdb independently ran MiXCR on the 5' RACE reads; one entry per CDR3 protein. The repertoire holds around 430,000 distinct CDR3 sequences, approximately 17% seen once, with around 0.92% in the top ten. The sequenced sample was blood, either unsorted or a sorted T cell fraction (not recorded which). The TCR originated in a male donor with ankylosing spondylitis. The chain has TRBV28 and TRBJ2-3; D is perhaps TRBD2 (5 bases). CDR3: CASMGVGVGTDTQYF. The CDR3 DNA reads TGTGCCAGCATGGGAGTGGGAGTGGGCACAGATACGCAGTATTTT.